This T cell receptor beta chain came from a study of T-cell reconstitution after alpha-beta-depleted transplantation in children. Study outcomes and limitations: Diversity of TCRbeta at day 60 was high in some patients, arising from surviving recipient T cells and thymic progenitors. Newly produced T cells mostly provided counts and TCRbeta diversity after one year, as hyperexpanded clones declined. As was reported, about two months after transplant, alpha-beta T cells came from several hundred expanded graft clones.

The library targeted TCRbeta and was prepared with unique molecular identifiers. A single record per CDR3 protein comes from TCRdb applying MiXCR to the PCR reads. The sample has about 540,000 distinct CDR3 sequences, more than 20% seen once. Trimming took 4 bases from V and 5 from J; bases not matched to a gene: 6. CDR3 size: 14 residues. Germline CDR1 SNHLY, CDR2 FYNNEI. This clonotype was seen only once. Its antigen is still unknown. The genes are TRBV2 and TRBJ2-5, with 8 bases matching TRBD2. The sample was PBMCs, taken before TCRalphabeta/CD19-depleted stem cell transplant. This TCR came from a boy under two years old with Wiskott-Aldrich syndrome, due to receive a stem cell transplant. The CDR3 nucleotides are TGTGCCAGCAGTGGCACTAGCGGAGGGGAGACCCAGTACTTC. Protein: CASSGTSGGETQYF.